This T cell receptor beta chain stems from a study of alternative splicing in chronic myeloid leukemia remission (TCRdb year 2020). Study-level background: Remission specimens from the trials were collected at major or complete molecular response, at 12 or 24 months of TKI therapy. RNA sequencing was used to profile peripheral blood obtained from chronic-phase CML patients at diagnosis and at remission, and the resulting profiles were compared with those of healthy donors. About nine diagnostic specimens, together with matched remission specimens, were obtained from the RESIST (imatinib), ENESTxtnd (nilotinib) and PINNACLE (nilotinib plus pegylated interferon) trials. The median age was around 55 years at diagnosis and approximately 56 at remission, while healthy controls had a median age of around 38. For the trials, the diagnostic specimens consisted of total leukocytes from peripheral blood that had been collected in EDTA. Nine CML samples, seven diagnostic and two matched remission, were obtained from the French Persistem study. Female/male counts were 11/5 for diagnosis samples, 8/3 for remission samples and 2/4 for controls. Trizol was used to extract total RNA from peripheral blood mononuclear cells of diagnosis, remission and control samples.

The CDR3 spans 17 residues, from the cysteine through the phenylalanine. The DNA is unrecorded. Remarks on this clonotype: This receptor's antigen is unknown.

Library preparation was by bulk RNA-seq. The TruSeq Stranded RNA sample prep kit was used to generate libraries of poly-A-enriched mRNA from an input of 0.8 to 1 ug total RNA. Paired-end sequencing was performed on a HiSeq 2500, with each sample sequenced in triplicate. A read length of 125 nucleotides per mate was used for RNA-seq. Concerning the study's data processing: Reads were trimmed and aligned to hg38 using STAR v2.7, and quality control was performed with FASTQC, RSeQC and multiqc. Salmon 0.14.1 was used to quantify gene expression levels as transcripts per million (TPM). Principal component analysis suggested that transcriptomic profiles were not driven by trial, library batch, sequencing batch, treatment regimen or sex. The reads were reprocessed in TCRdb, with one entry per CDR3 protein sequence and no accompanying DNA. None of the V and J calls come from the authors' own analysis; TCRdb made them. In this sample the table shows around 150 distinct CDR3 sequences, about 96% of which occur a single time. The ten largest account for 9.5% to 14% of the sample.

According to the study, the label for this sample's time point signals: major or complete molecular response after front-line TKI therapy. The patient cohort comprised approximately 16 CML patients, with matched post-remission samples retrieved for a subset of them. General findings and caveats noted by the study authors: At remission, blood cell composition was reshaped to resemble that of the lymphoid cell-enriched normal controls. Strong differences in blood cell composition were observed between timepoints, with a shift from myeloid progenitor enrichment at diagnosis to mature lymphoid enrichment at remission.

This sequence originates from an adult with chronic myeloid leukemia. The receptor chain draws on TRBV3-2 and TRBJ1-1. TRBV3-2 is recorded as a pseudogene. The specimen was PBMCs or total blood leukocytes (not recorded which), collected during remission. The CDR3 reads as follows: CASSRKEVGPVNTEAFF.